These 15 T cell receptor beta chains came from one sample sequenced in a study of T cells in localized non-small cell lung cancer. The table came from immunoSEQ multiplex PCR; TCRdb's copy has only in-frame clones and leaves some out. The repertoire holds 2,000 to 3,000 clones, with around a quarter as singletons. The specimen comprised lung tumor tissue, sampled before any cancer treatment. These receptor sequences come from a male donor aged 60 or over with stage II squamous cell lung carcinoma.

By its share, this clone is large. The rearrangement links TRBV6-8 to TRBJ1-5; D not certain. Germline loops: CDR1 MNHGY, CDR2 SAAAGT. V lost 6 bases and J 3 bases, leaving 9 bases between the germline ends. The CDR3 is 13 amino acids. CDR3 loop: CASSLVDNQPQHF. The CDR3 nucleotides are TGTGCCAGCAGCCTGGTAGACAATCAGCCCCAGCATTTT.

The chain employs TRBV18 and TRBJ1-5; TRBD1 is a possible D gene (6 bases). The CDR3 totals 13 residues. CDR1 KGHSH and CDR2 LQKENI come from the germline V gene. The V gene lost 8 bases and the J gene lost 4 bases, with 12 bases spanning the gap. The CDR3 sequence is CASTGAENQPQHF. CDR3 coding DNA: TGTGCCAGCACGGGGGCGGAAAATCAGCCCCAGCATTTT. Using reference TRBV18 and TRBJ1-5 for the parts outside the CDR3, the full variable domain is NAGVMQNPRHLVRRRGQEARLRCSPMKGHSHVYWYRQLPEEGLKFMVYLQKENIIDESGMPKERFSAEFPKEGPSILRIQQVVRGDSAAYFCASTGAENQPQHFGDGTRLSIL.

The rearrangement links TRBV11-3 to TRBJ2-7; 15 bases line up with TRBD2. The germline gives CDR1 SGHNT, CDR2 YENEEA. The ends lost 8 bases at V and 3 bases at J; junction bases unmatched: 2. The CDR3 contains 14 residues. CDR3 residues: CASGTSGGYYEQYV. The CDR3, as DNA: TGTGCCAGCGGGACTAGCGGGGGGTACTACGAGCAGTACGTC.

This clone is categorized as medium-sized. V usage is TRBV15 and J usage is TRBJ2-7; D is possibly TRBD1 (5 bases). CDR3 size: 14 residues. Germline V gene sequence: CDR1 LNHNV, CDR2 YYDKDF (reference sequence). V lost 3 bases, J lost 6 bases, and 15 bases lay in between. CDR3 coding DNA: TGTGCCACCAGCAGGGAACGCAGGGCTCGCGAGCAGTACTTC. It codes for CATSRERRAREQYF.

The rearrangement joins TRBV11-3 to TRBJ2-4; 10 bases match TRBD1. Trimming took 3 bases from V and 1 from J; bases not matched to a gene: 3. CDR3 length equals 16 residues. Per germline, CDR1 SGHNT and CDR2 YENEEA. CDR3 in amino acids: CASSLKTGGAKNIQYF. As DNA, the CDR3 is TGTGCCAGCAGCTTGAAGACAGGGGGCGCCAAAAACATTCAGTACTTC.

This clone was counted between two and nine times. The gene calls are TRBV6-8 and TRBJ2-2; weak D call: TRBD2 (6 bases). The CDR3 has 14 residues. CDR1 MNHGY and CDR2 SAAAGT come from the germline V gene. The V and J ends lost 0 bases and 6 bases respectively, with 8 bases between them. This CDR3 reads CASSYSGGAGELFF. CDR3 DNA: TGTGCCAGCAGTTACTCCGGCGGGGCCGGGGAGCTGTTTTTT.

This clone is large. This chain links TRBV11-3 with TRBJ2-7; 13 bases line up with TRBD2. Germline V gene sequence: CDR1 SGHNT, CDR2 YENEEA. J lost 0 bases, V lost 1 base, and 9 bases had no gene match. CDR3 length equals 19 residues. The CDR3 DNA follows: TGTGCCAGCAGCTTAGTTGGGGGACTAGCGGGACCTTCCTCCTACGAGCAGTACTTC. The encoded protein is CASSLVGGLAGPSSYEQYF.

The table lists this clone with a few counts. The CDR3 DNA sequence: TGTGCCAGTAGTATATTGAGGGCGGCAGGAGGTAGGGAGCAGCCCCAGCATTTT. Translated: CASSILRAAGGREQPQHF. The genes are TRBV19 and TRBJ1-5; D gene unclear. CDR3 length: 18 amino acids. CDR1 and CDR2 (germline): LNHDA, SQIVND (reference sequence). V was trimmed by 2 bases and J by 7 bases, leaving 24 bases between them.

A few counts support this clone. J is TRBJ2-6 and V is TRBV11-3, with D perhaps TRBD1 or TRBD2 (5 bases each). The CDR3 spans 15 residues. From germline, CDR1 is SGHNT and CDR2 YENEEA. V was trimmed by 5 bases and J by 4 bases, leaving 12 bases between them. The CDR3 loop is CASSLQGGGANVLTF. In nucleotides, the CDR3 is TGTGCCAGCAGCCTCCAGGGCGGGGGGGCCAACGTCCTGACTTTC.

The V and J genes are TRBV29-1 and TRBJ2-2; D is unresolved. Germline CDR1 reads SQVTM; CDR2 reads ANQGSEA. V lost 5 bases and J 4 bases, leaving 17 bases between the germline ends. This CDR3 spans 15 amino acids. CDR3 DNA: TGCAGCGTTCTTTTGCCCGGTCGGATCACCGGGGAGCTGTTTTTT. It yields the protein CSVLLPGRITGELFF.

This clone was recorded a few times. The rearrangement links TRBV6-8 to TRBJ1-1; no clear D. CDR1 is MNHGY, CDR2 SAAAGT, per germline. V gave up 4 bases and J gave up 5 bases, with 8 bases separating them. CDR3 length: 12 residues. This CDR3 is CASSLLRTEAFF. CDR3 DNA: TGTGCCAGCAGTTTATTGAGGACTGAAGCTTTCTTT.

This clone is medium-sized within its sample. V and J are TRBV11-3 and TRBJ2-2; a weak D match, TRBD2 (6 bases). This CDR3 region has 15 residues. V lost 6 bases to trimming and J lost 5 bases, with 16 bases between them. The germline V gene encodes CDR1 SGHNT and CDR2 YENEEA. CDR3 protein: CASRPSLGGTGELFF. CDR3 in DNA: TGTGCCAGCAGGCCAAGTCTGGGGGGTACCGGGGAGCTGTTTTTT.

The chain combines TRBV19 with TRBJ2-2; a possible D gene is TRBD1 (5 bases). The CDR3 loop spans 14 amino acids. Germline V CDR1 and CDR2: LNHDA, SQIVND (reference sequence). Trimming removed 7 bases at V and 7 bases at J, with 16 bases between. CDR3 residues: CASILDGASGELFF. DNA for the CDR3: TGTGCCAGTATCCTCGATGGGGCCAGCGGGGAGCTGTTTTTT.

There are a few counts of this clone. The chain joins TRBV11-3 to TRBJ2-7; D possibly corresponds to TRBD2 (6 bases). V was clipped by 4 bases and J by 3 bases, with 13 bases between them. The germline gives CDR1 SGHNT, CDR2 YENEEA. The CDR3 runs 14 residues. The CDR3 DNA reads as TGTGCCAGCAGCTCCCTACGGGGAGGCTACGAGCAGTACGTC. Its protein product is CASSSLRGGYEQYV.

This clone is labeled as medium-sized. The rearrangement links TRBV23-1 to TRBJ1-1; D gene ambiguous. TRBV23-1 is known as an ORF, though its function is uncertain. The CDR3 runs to 13 residues. The germline V and J ends were trimmed by 4 bases and 4 bases, with 10 bases remaining between them. The CDR3 loop is CASSPKGVTEAFF. The DNA for the CDR3 is TGCGCCAGCAGTCCGAAAGGCGTCACTGAAGCTTTCTTT.